This TCR beta chain was sequenced for a study of blood T cell repertoires in COVID-19. Study overall: The cDNA or gDNA used as material had been derived from T cells, B-cell-depleted T cells, or PBMCs.

In the authors' methods: Estimates of nucleated cell counts were drawn from the amplification of reference gene primers. Sequencing was performed with immunoSEQ multiplex PCR; in TCRdb, only in-frame clones are kept and a portion is missing. The V and J calls and clone size come from that table; D and trimming were worked out from the DNA. This table holds hundreds of thousands of clones, approximately 87% found once. The receptor was isolated from a woman in her forties or fifties in a cohort exposed to, infected with or recovered from COVID-19 (not recorded which). Sequenced: PBMCs or T cells enriched from blood (not recorded which).

The CDR3 region is CASSDGGPYTGELFF. DNA for the CDR3: TGTGCCAGCAGTGACGGGGGGCCTTACACCGGGGAGCTGTTTTTT. The rearrangement joins TRBV2 to TRBJ2-2; D perhaps matches TRBD2 (7 bases). This CDR3 spans 15 amino acids. Germline CDR1 and CDR2: SNHLY and FYNNEI. Trimming left V 3 bases short and J 3 bases short, with 11 bases between.